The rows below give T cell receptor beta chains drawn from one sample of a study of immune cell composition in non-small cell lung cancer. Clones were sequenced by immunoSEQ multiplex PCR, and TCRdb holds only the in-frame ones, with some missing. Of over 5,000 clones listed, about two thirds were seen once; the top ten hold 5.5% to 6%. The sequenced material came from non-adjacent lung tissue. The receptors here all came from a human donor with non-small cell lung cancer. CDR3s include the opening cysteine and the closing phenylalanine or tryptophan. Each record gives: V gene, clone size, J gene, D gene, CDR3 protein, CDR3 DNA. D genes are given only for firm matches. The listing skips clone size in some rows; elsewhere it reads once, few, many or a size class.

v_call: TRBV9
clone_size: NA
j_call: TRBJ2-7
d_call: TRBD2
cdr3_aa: CASSVGTSGTYEQYF
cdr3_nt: TGTGCCAGCAGCGTAGGGACTAGCGGGACCTACGAGCAGTACTTC

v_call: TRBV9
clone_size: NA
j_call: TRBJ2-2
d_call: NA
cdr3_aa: CASSLQAHTGELFF
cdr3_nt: TGTGCCAGCAGCCTACAGGCCCACACCGGGGAGCTGTTTTTT

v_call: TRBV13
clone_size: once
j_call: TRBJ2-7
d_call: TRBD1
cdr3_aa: CASSSTGVGDYEQYF
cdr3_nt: TGTGCCAGCAGCTCTACAGGGGTGGGAGACTACGAGCAGTACTTC

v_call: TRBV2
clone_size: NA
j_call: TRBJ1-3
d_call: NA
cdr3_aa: CASKLEGLLSGNTIYF
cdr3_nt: TGTGCCAGCAAGTTGGAGGGCCTCCTCTCTGGAAACACCATATATTTT

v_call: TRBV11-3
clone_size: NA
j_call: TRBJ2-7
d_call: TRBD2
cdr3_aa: CASSKLAGGYEQYF
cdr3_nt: TGTGCCAGCAGCAAACTAGCGGGGGGCTACGAGCAGTACTTC

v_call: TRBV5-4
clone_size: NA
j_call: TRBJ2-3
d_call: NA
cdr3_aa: CASSAGGGGGADTQYF
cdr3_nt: TGTGCCAGCAGCGCCGGAGGGGGGGGCGGCGCAGATACGCAGTATTTT

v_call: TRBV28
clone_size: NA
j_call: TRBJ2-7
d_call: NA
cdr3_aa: CASSSDYSSYEQYF
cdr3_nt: TGTGCCAGCAGTTCAGATTATTCCTCCTACGAGCAGTACTTC

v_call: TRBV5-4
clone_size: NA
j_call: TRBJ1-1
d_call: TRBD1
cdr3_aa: CASSVTGGADTEAFF
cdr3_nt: TGTGCCAGCAGCGTTACAGGGGGCGCGGACACTGAAGCTTTCTTT

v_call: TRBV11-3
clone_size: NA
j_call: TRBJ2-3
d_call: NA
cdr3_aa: CASSVSDWDTQYF
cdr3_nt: TGTGCCAGCAGCGTATCGGACTGGGATACGCAGTATTTT

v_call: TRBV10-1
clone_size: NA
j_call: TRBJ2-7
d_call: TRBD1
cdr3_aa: CASSEGDRDPEQYF
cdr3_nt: TGCGCCAGCAGTGAGGGGGACAGGGACCCCGAGCAGTACTTC

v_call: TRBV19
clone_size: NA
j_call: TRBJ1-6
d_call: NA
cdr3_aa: CASSIGNRDQSPLHF
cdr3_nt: TGTGCCAGTAGTATAGGCAACAGGGATCAGTCACCCCTCCACTTT

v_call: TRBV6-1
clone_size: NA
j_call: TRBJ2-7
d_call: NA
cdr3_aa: CASSVEEDEQYF
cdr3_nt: TGTGCCAGCAGTGTGGAAGAGGACGAGCAGTACTTC

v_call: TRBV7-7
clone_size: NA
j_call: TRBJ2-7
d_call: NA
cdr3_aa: CASSYIEGGEQYF
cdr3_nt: TGTGCCAGCAGCTATATCGAGGGAGGCGAGCAGTACTTC

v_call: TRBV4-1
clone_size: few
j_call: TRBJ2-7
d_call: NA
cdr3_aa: CASSQAVGYEQYF
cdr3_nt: TGCGCCAGCAGCCAAGCCGTCGGTTACGAGCAGTACTTC

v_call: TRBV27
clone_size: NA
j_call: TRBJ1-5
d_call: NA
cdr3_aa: CASARLAGGISYSNQPQHF
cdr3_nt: TGTGCCAGCGCTCGATTGGCGGGGGGTATAAGCTATAGCAATCAGCCCCAGCATTTT

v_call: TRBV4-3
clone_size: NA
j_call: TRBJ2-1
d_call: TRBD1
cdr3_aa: CASSQDGQGAYNEQFF
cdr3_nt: TGCGCCAGCAGCCAAGACGGACAGGGGGCGTATAATGAGCAGTTCTTC

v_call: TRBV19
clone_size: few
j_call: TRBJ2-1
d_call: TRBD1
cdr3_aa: CASSTTGEVNEQFF
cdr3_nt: TGTGCCAGTAGTACGACAGGGGAGGTCAATGAGCAGTTCTTC

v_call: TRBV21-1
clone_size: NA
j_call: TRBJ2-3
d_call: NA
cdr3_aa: CASSKGHSGGADTQYF
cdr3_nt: TGTGCCAGCAGCAAAGGACATAGCGGGGGGGCAGATACGCAGTATTTT

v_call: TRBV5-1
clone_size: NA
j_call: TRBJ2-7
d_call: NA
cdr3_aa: CASSPQGGTSFEQYF
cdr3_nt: TGCGCCAGCAGCCCGCAGGGAGGCACCTCATTCGAGCAGTACTTC

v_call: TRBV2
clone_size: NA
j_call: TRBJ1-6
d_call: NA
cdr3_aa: CASLTQGNSPLHF
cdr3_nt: TGTGCCAGCTTAACGCAGGGTAATTCACCCCTCCACTTT

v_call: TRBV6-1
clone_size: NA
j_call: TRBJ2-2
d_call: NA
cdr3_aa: CASRLMSVNTGELFF
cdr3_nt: TGTGCCAGCAGGCTGATGAGCGTAAACACCGGGGAGCTGTTTTTT

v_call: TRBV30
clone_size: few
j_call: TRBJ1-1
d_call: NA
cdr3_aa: CAWGGGTEAFF
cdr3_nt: TGTGCCTGGGGGGGCGGCACTGAAGCTTTCTTT